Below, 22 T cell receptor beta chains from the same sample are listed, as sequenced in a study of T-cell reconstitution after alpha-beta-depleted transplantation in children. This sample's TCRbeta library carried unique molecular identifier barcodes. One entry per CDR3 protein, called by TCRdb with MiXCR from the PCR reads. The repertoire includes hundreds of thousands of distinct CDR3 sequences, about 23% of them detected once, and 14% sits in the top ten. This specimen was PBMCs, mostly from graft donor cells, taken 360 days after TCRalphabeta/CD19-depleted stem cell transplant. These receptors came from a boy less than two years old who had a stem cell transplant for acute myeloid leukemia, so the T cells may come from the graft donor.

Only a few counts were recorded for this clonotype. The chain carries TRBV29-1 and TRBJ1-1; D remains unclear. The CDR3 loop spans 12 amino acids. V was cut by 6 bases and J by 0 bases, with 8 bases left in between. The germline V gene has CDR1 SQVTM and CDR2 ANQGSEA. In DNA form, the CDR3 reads TGCAGCGTGGCAGTTATGAACACTGAAGCTTTCTTT. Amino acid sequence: CSVAVMNTEAFF.

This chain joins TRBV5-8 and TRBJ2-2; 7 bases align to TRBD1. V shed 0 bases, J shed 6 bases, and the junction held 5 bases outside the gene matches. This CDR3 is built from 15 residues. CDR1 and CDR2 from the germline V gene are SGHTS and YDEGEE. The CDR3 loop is CASSLGQGGSGELFF. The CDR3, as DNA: TGTGCCAGCAGCTTGGGACAGGGTGGCTCCGGGGAGCTGTTTTTT.

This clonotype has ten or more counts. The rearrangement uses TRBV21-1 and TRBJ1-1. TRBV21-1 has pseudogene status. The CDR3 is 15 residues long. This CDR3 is CASSLDSFMNTEAFF. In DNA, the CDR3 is TGTGCCAGCAGCTTGGACAGTTTCATGAACACTGAAGCTTTCTTT.

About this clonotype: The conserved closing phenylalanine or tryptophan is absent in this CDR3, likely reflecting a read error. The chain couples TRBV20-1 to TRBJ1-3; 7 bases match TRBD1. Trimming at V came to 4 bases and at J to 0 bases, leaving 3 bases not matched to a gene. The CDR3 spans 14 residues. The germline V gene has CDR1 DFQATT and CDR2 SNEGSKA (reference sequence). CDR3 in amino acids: CSATGTVSGNTIYC. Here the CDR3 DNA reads TGCAGTGCTACCGGGACAGTCTCTGGAAACACCATATATTGT.

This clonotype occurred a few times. The CDR3 bases are TGCAGTGCTAGAGAGCGGGCCTATGGCTACACCTTC. Its translation is CSARERAYGYTF. The V and J genes are TRBV20-1 and TRBJ1-2; no reliable D call. The CDR3 extends over 12 amino acids. Trimming stripped 0 bases from V and 4 bases from J, with 6 bases between. Germline CDR1 DFQATT, CDR2 SNEGSKA (reference sequence).

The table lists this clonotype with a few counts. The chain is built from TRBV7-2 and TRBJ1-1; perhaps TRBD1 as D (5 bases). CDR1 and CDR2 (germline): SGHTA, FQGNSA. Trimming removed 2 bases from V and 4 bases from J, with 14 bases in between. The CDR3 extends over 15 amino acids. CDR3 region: CASSLMGRGSTEAFF. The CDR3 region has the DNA TGTGCCAGCAGCTTAATGGGAAGGGGCTCCACTGAAGCTTTCTTT.

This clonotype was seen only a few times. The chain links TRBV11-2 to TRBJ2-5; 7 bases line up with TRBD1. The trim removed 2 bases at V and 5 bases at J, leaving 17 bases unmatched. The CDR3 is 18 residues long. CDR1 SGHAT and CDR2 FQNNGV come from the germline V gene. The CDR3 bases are TGTGCCAGCAGCTTACACCCCCAACACACGACAGGGTCGGAGACCCAGTACTTC. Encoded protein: CASSLHPQHTTGSETQYF.

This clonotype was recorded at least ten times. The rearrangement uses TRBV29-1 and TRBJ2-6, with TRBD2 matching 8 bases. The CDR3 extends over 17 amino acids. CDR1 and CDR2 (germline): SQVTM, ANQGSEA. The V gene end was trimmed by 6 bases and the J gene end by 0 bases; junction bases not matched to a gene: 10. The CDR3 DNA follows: TGCAGCGTCCCGGGGGGGATGACAGGCTCTGGGGCCAACGTCCTGACTTTC. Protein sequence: CSVPGGMTGSGANVLTF.

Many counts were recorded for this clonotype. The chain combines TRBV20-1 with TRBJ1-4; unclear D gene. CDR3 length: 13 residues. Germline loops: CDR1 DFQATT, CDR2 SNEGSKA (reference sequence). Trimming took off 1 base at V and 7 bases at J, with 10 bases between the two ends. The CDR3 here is CSARVLTGEKLFF. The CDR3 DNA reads TGCAGTGCTAGAGTCCTGACGGGTGAAAAACTGTTTTTT.

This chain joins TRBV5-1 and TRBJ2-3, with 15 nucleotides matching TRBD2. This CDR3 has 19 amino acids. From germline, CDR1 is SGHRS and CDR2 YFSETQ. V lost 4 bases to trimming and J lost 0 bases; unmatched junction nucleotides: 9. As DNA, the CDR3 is TGCGCCAGCAGCCCCCGCGGACTAGCGGGGGGGACTAGCACAGATACGCAGTATTTT. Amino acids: CASSPRGLAGGTSTDTQYF.

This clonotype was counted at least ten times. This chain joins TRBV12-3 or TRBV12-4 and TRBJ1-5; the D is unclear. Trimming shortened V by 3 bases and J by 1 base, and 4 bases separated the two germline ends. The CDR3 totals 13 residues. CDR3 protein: CASSFDSNQPQHF. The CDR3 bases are TGTGCCAGCAGTTTTGACAGCAATCAGCCCCAGCATTTT.

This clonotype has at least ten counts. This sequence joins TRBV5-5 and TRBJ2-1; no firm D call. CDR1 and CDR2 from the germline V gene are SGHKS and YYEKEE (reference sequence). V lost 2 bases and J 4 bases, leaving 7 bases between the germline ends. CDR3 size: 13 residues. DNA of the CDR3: TGTGCCAGCAGCTTAGAGACTTACAATGAGCAGTTCTTC. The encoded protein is CASSLETYNEQFF.

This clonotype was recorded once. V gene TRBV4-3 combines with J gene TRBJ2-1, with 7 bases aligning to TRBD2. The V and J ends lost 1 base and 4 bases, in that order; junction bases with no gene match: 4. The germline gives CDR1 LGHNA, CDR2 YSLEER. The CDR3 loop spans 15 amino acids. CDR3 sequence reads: CASSQGTRLYNEQFF. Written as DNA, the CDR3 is TGCGCCAGCAGCCAAGGGACTAGACTTTACAATGAGCAGTTCTTC.

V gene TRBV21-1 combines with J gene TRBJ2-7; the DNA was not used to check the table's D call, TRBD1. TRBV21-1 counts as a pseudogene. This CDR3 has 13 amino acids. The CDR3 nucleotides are TGTGCCAGCAGCTCAGAGGGGACCTACGAGCAGTACTTC. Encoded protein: CASSSEGTYEQYF.

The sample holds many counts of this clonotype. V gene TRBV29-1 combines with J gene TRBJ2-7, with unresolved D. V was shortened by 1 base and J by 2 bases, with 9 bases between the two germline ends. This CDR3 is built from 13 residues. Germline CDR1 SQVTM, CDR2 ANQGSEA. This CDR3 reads CSVEGSNTYEQYF. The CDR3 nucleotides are TGCAGCGTTGAAGGCTCAAACACCTACGAGCAGTACTTC.

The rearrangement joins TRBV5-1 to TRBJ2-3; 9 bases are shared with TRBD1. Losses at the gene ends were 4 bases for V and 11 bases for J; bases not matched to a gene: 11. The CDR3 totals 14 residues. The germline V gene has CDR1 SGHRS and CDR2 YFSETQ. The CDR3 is CASSLLLDRGEQYF. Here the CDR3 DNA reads TGCGCCAGCAGCCTACTTCTGGACAGGGGCGAGCAGTATTTT.

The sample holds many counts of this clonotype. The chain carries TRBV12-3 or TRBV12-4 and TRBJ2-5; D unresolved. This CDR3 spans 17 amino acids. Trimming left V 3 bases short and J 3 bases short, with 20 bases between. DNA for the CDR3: TGTGCCAGCAGTTTCTCCAGGACCGAACGGGCCGAAGAGACCCAGTACTTC. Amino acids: CASSFSRTERAEETQYF.

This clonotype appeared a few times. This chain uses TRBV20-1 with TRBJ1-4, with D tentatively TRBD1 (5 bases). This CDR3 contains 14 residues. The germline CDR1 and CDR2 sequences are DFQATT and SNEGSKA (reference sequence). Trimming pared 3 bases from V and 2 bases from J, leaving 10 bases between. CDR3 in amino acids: CSASRWGTNEKLFF. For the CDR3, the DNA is TGCAGTGCTAGCCGCTGGGGGACTAATGAAAAACTGTTTTTT.

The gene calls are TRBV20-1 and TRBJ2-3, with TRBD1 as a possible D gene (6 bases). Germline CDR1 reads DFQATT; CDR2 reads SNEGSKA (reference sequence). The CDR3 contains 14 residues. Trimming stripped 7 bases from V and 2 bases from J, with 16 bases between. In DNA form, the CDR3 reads TGCAGTGGAAGTAGGAGGACAGACACAGATACGCAGTATTTT. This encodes CSGSRRTDTDTQYF.

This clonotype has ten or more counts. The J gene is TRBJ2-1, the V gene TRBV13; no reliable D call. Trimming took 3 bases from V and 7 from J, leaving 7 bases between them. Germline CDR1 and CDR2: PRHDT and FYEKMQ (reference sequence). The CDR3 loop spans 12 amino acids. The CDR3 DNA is TGTGCCAGCAGCTTCACTCATAATGAGCAGTTCTTC. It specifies CASSFTHNEQFF.

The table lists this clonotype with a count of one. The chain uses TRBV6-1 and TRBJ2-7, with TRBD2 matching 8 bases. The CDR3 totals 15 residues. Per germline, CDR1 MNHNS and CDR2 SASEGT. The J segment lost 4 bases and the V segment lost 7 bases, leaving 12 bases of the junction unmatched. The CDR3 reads CASIREPGGVYEQYV. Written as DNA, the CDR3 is TGTGCCAGCATTCGGGAACCGGGGGGGGTTTACGAGCAGTACGTC.

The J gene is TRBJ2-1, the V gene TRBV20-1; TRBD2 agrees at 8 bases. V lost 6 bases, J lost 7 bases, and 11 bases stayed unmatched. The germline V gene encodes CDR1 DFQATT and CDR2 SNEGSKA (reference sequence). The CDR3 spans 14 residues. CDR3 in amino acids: CSAPQRGGLNEQFF. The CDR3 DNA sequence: TGCAGTGCGCCGCAACGGGGGGGCTTAAATGAGCAGTTCTTC.